This entry lists 18 T cell receptor beta chains sequenced from one sample in a study of cytomegalovirus exposure and HLA in healthy donors. Primers included in the PCR were 60 Vbeta and 13 Jbeta primers. The method was immunoSEQ multiplex PCR; TCRdb's version includes in-frame clones alone and lacks a portion of them. The table records fewer than 150,000 clones, more than 75% of them present only once. The sample was PBMCs. These receptor sequences come from a woman between 40 and 55 years old in good health and CMV-seropositive.

The chain employs TRBV18 and TRBJ2-5; TRBD2 agrees at 9 bases. The CDR3 length is 15 residues. Germline trimming cut 3 bases from V and 1 base from J; bases unmatched to any gene: 3. Germline V gene sequence: CDR1 KGHSH, CDR2 LQKENI. CDR3 residues: CASSPLTSGQETQYF. The DNA of the CDR3 is TGTGCCAGCTCACCGCTGACTAGCGGCCAAGAGACCCAGTACTTC.

The genes are TRBV2 and TRBJ2-2; D remains ambiguous. Germline CDR1 SNHLY, CDR2 FYNNEI. Trimming cost V 6 bases and J 6 bases, with 14 bases left between them. There are 14 residues in the CDR3. CDR3 DNA sequence: TGTGCCAGCAGGGATACACAGATACCCGGGGAGCTGTTTTTT. The encoded protein is CASRDTQIPGELFF.

This rearrangement joins TRBV18 to TRBJ1-4; 10 bases match TRBD1. Germline-derived CDR1 and CDR2 are KGHSH and LQKENI. The CDR3 sequence is 15 residues long. With V trimmed by 4 bases and J by 4 bases, 3 bases remained unmatched. This CDR3 reads CASSRGTGDNEKLFF. CDR3 in DNA: TGTGCCAGCTCACGGGGGACAGGGGATAATGAAAAACTGTTTTTT.

The rearrangement links TRBV11-2 to TRBJ2-1, with TRBD2 matching over 9 bases. With V trimmed by 3 bases and J by 7 bases, 7 bases remained unmatched. The CDR3 runs to 15 residues. CDR1 and CDR2 from the germline V gene are SGHAT and FQNNGV. DNA for the CDR3: TGTGCCAGCAGCTTCCCAGGACTAGCGAGAAATGAGCAGTTCTTC. It yields the protein CASSFPGLARNEQFF.

V is TRBV10-3 and J is TRBJ1-2; D call uncertain. Trimming left V 6 bases short and J 4 bases short, with 9 bases between. Germline values: CDR1 ENHRY, CDR2 SYGVKD. This CDR3 has 12 amino acids. The CDR3 loop reads CAISGETYGYTF. Written as DNA, the CDR3 is TGTGCCATCAGCGGGGAGACCTATGGCTACACCTTC.

The J gene is TRBJ2-5, the V gene TRBV4-2, with 9 bases identical to TRBD2. CDR1 and CDR2 from the germline V gene are LGHNA and YNFKEQ. With 3 bases clipped from V and 3 bases from J, the junction kept 5 bases outside the gene matches. CDR3 length: 15 residues. CDR3 coding DNA: TGTGCCAGCAGCCAGGATCTAGCGGGAAAAGAGACCCAGTACTTC. Translated: CASSQDLAGKETQYF.

The chain recombines TRBV29-1 with TRBJ2-1; 8 nucleotides line up with TRBD2. This CDR3 is built from 13 residues. Losses at the gene ends were 5 bases for V and 3 bases for J; bases not matched to a gene: 3. From germline, CDR1 is SQVTM and CDR2 ANQGSEA. Here the CDR3 DNA reads TGCAGCGTTAATAGCGGGGACTACAATGAGCAGTTCTTC. Translating gives CSVNSGDYNEQFF.

V gene TRBV28 combines with J gene TRBJ2-1; 8 bases match TRBD2. The CDR3 has 14 amino acids. Germline CDR1 and CDR2: MDHEN and SYDVKM. The V segment lost 5 bases and the J segment 7 bases; nucleotides outside the gene matches: 7. The CDR3 protein is CASSMRGGRNEQFF. The CDR3, as DNA: TGTGCCAGCAGTATGCGCGGCGGGAGGAATGAGCAGTTCTTC.

V and J are TRBV29-1 and TRBJ2-7; 7 bases map to TRBD2. J was trimmed by 4 bases and V by 7 bases; bases with no gene match: 4. Per the germline V gene, CDR1 is SQVTM and CDR2 is ANQGSEA. The CDR3 has 11 residues. The CDR3 nucleotides are TGCAGCGCCCAAGCGGGGTACGAGCAGTACTTC. Residues: CSAQAGYEQYF.

The chain combines TRBV7-3 with TRBJ2-1, with D perhaps TRBD2 (6 bases). V was clipped by 5 bases and J by 9 bases, with 26 bases between them. Germline lookup yields CDR1 SGHTA and CDR2 FQGTGA. The CDR3 is 17 residues long. This chain's CDR3 is CASSPQPFSGTELEQFF. CDR3 DNA sequence: TGTGCCAGCAGCCCCCAGCCGTTTAGCGGAACGGAGCTTGAGCAGTTCTTC.

The chain uses TRBV2 and TRBJ2-7; perhaps TRBD2 as D (7 bases). Trimming took off 7 bases at V and 0 bases at J, with 16 bases between the two ends. This CDR3 has 15 residues. The germline gives CDR1 SNHLY, CDR2 FYNNEI. CDR3 DNA: TGTGCCAGCATAGGGGGGGGAGGCCTCTCCTACGAGCAGTACTTC. Translating gives CASIGGGGLSYEQYF.

The chain joins TRBV7-2 to TRBJ1-4, with 8 bases aligning to TRBD1. Germline lookup yields CDR1 SGHTA and CDR2 FQGNSA. J gave up 1 base and V 5 bases, and 3 bases lay outside the gene matches. The CDR3 is 15 residues long. The CDR3 sequence: CASSADRGTNEKLFF. The CDR3 nucleotides read TGTGCCAGCAGCGCCGACAGGGGAACTAATGAAAAACTGTTTTTT.

The count of this clone is one. The chain employs TRBV15 and TRBJ2-3; maybe TRBD2 (6 bases). V was trimmed by 1 base and J by 2 bases, leaving 10 bases between them. The CDR3 has 15 residues. In germline, CDR1 is LNHNV, CDR2 YYDKDF (reference sequence). CDR3 residues: CATSRGGGNTDTQYF. CDR3 in DNA: TGTGCCACCAGCAGAGGGGGCGGGAACACAGATACGCAGTATTTT.

The V and J genes are TRBV4-2 and TRBJ1-3; D gene unclear. Trimming pared 3 bases from V and 7 bases from J, leaving 22 bases between. The CDR3 is 17 residues long. The germline CDR1 and CDR2 sequences are LGHNA and YNFKEQ. CDR3 sequence (DNA): TGTGCCAGCAGCCAGGAAAGCGGGCCCCTGGCACCGAACACCATATATTTT. Translated, it gives CASSQESGPLAPNTIYF.

The DNA of the CDR3 is TGCGCCAGCAGCCAAGCGAGGGAGGGGGGCTACGAGCAGTACTTC. Protein product: CASSQAREGGYEQYF. J is TRBJ2-7 and V is TRBV4-1, with D possibly TRBD2 on 7 matching bases. The germline gives CDR1 MGHRA, CDR2 YSYEKL. The V gene lost 1 base and the J gene lost 3 bases, with 13 bases spanning the gap. The CDR3 is 15 residues long.

The chain couples TRBV6-5 to TRBJ1-1; D is undetermined. V was clipped by 1 base and J by 1 base, with 7 bases between them. In germline, CDR1 is MNHEY, CDR2 SVGAGI. The CDR3 loop spans 14 amino acids. For the CDR3, the DNA is TGTGCCAGCAGTTACTTCGGTCGGAACACTGAAGCTTTCTTT. Amino acids: CASSYFGRNTEAFF.

The J gene is TRBJ2-1, the V gene TRBV18, with 9 positions matching TRBD2. The junction had 3 bases not matched to a gene; V was cut back by 0 bases and J by 6 bases. This CDR3 is 15 amino acids long. The germline V gene has CDR1 KGHSH and CDR2 LQKENI. CDR3 amino acids: CASSPPASGINEQFF. CDR3 in DNA: TGTGCCAGCTCACCACCGGCTAGCGGGATCAATGAGCAGTTCTTC.

The DNA for the CDR3 is TGCGCCAGCAGCCTCGCCTTGATACAGGGGGTTAATTGGTTCTTC. It encodes CASSLALIQGVNWFF. The rearrangement uses TRBV5-1 and TRBJ2-1, with 8 bases that match TRBD1. The CDR3 loop spans 15 amino acids. The germline V gene has CDR1 SGHRS and CDR2 YFSETQ. Losses at the gene ends were 4 bases for V and 15 bases for J; bases not matched to a gene: 18. Supplemented by reference TRBV5-1 and TRBJ2-1, the full variable domain reads KAGVTQTPRYLIKTRGQQVTLSCSPISGHRSVSWYQQTPGQGLQFLFEYFSETQRNKGNFPGRFSGRQFSNSRSEMNVSTLELGDSALYLCASSLALIQGVNWFFGPGTRLTVL.